This entry describes one T cell receptor beta chain. The antigen it binds to is not known. No qualities accompany the bases; no much larger clone lies one base away. The sample originates from a study of blood T cell repertoires in COVID-19 (TCRdb year 2020). General notes on the study: Samples from collaborators originated in the United States, Italy and Spain and spanned both the acute and convalescent phases of COVID-19. The prospective study material was composed of cDNA or gDNA derived from T cells, B-cell-depleted T cells, or PBMCs. Deeply sampled blood TCRbeta repertoires from subjects exposed to, actively infected with, or recovered from COVID-19 were included in the dataset. The repertoires were released in a freely available public database meant as a resource for research on the immune response to SARS-CoV-2. The samples were drawn from two sources: the first 160 participants of the ongoing ImmuneRACE study, and over 950 subjects contributed by 6 global collaborators. A de-identified subject ID, COVID-19 status, age in years and sex were almost always included in the sample metadata. Where HLA class I and class II types were available, the types were taken from metadata supplied by the sample provider, not from assay-based typing.

Whole blood was collected in K2EDTA tubes by collaborating institutions according to the institutions' own protocols. For TCRbeta analysis, collaborators shipped samples as frozen whole blood, isolated PBMCs, or DNA extracted from either of those sample types. General conclusions and limits of the study: How much clinical and demographic metadata was included differed by source and by participant, and the metadata was provided uncurated.

TCRbeta CDR3 regions were amplified from genomic DNA using the immunoSEQ Assay, a bias-controlled multiplex PCR. In the source study's methods: Nucleated cell counts per sample were estimated from amplification of reference gene primers within the assay. To quantify the absolute abundance of each unique TCRbeta CDR3 rearrangement, sequence reads were collapsed and filtered. For each sample, productive Simpson clonality was calculated by taking the square root of Simpson's diversity index across productive rearrangements. The clones in this table, taken by TCRdb from immuneACCESS, are in-frame only. Not every clone is retained; where verified, under half of the shortfall comes from an unresolved V gene, and the cause of the rest is unknown. Clone size and the V and J calls come from that table; the DNA yielded D and trimming. The table for this sample lists about 300,000 clones; more than 75% of them were counted only once. The ten largest clones capture 1.3% of the sample.

The clonotype was recovered from a man aged 65-85 years with acute or convalescent COVID-19. Sequencing was performed on peripheral blood.

DNA sequence: TGTGCCAGTAGGAAGGGGACTGAAGCTTTCTTT. This gives the protein CASRKGTEAFF. The V and J segments used are TRBV19 and TRBJ1-1, and possibly TRBD1, on 5 matching bases. The CDR3, from cysteine to phenylalanine, totals 11 residues. The kept DNA is CDR3 alone, 33 bases in frame from the first base. At the junction V is shortened by 6 bases and J by 5 bases, with 7 bases in between. From the germline V gene (reference sequence), CDR1 is LNHDA and CDR2 is SQIVND.